A single T cell receptor beta chain is shown here with its context. Its antigen remains unknown. This sample was included in a study of shared clonotypes between healthy human individuals. Naive CD8 cells, CD45RO-negative and positively selected for CCR7, excluded terminally differentiated effector memory CD45RA+ cells. Among the donors, all were Caucasian adults who lived in Nashville, Tennessee. In the authors' methods: Filtering of immunoSEQ junctional sequences could not match full-length read filtering. Some clones are missing from TCRdb's copy, which holds only in-frame ones; the method was immunoSEQ multiplex PCR. V and J calls and clone size come straight from that table; D and trimming were deduced from the DNA. This table has about 2.2 million clones, 85% to 95% appearing once. Findings and limits, study-wide: Non-shared clonotypes had lower generation probabilities than clonotypes shared by all four sorted-subset donors. Naive subsets usually exceeded memory subsets in estimated richness.

Germline-derived CDR1 and CDR2 are MGHRA and YSYEKL. The CDR3 has 14 amino acids. Trimming removed 1 base from V and 10 bases from J, with 16 bases in between. This TCR derives from a man aged 18-30 years in good health. Some clones in this sample may be carry-over from other donors' samples. Sequenced sample: naive CD8+ T cells from PBMCs. The rearrangement uses TRBV4-1 and TRBJ1-2; D is possibly TRBD1 (5 bases). CDR3 sequence: CASSQVGTGPAYTF. The CDR3 nucleotides read TGCGCCAGCAGCCAAGTTGGGACGGGCCCAGCCTACACCTTC.